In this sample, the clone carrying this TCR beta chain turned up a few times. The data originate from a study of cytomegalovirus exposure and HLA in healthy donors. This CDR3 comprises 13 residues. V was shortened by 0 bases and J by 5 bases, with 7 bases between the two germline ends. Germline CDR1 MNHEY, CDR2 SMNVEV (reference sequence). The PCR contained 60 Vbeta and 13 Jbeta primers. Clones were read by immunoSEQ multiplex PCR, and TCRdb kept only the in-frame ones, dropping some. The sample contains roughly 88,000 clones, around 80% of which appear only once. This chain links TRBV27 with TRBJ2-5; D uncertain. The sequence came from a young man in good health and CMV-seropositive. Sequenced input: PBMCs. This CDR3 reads CASSLSTWETQYF. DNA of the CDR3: TGTGCCAGCAGTTTATCGACATGGGAGACCCAGTACTTC.